These 20 T cell receptor beta chains were all obtained from the same sample, sequenced in a study of patients and donors after allogeneic stem cell transplantation. TCRdb passed the RT-PCR reads through MiXCR, listing each CDR3 protein once. The repertoire has under 95,000 distinct CDR3 sequences, just under 5% of them found once; the top ten carry 2.6%. Sequencing input: blood, either unsorted or a sorted T cell fraction (not recorded which). These receptors were obtained from a human donor who was either an allogeneic HSCT recipient or a stem cell or donor lymphocyte infusion donor (not recorded which). It is not recorded whose cells these are; they may come from a transplant donor.

The gene calls are TRBV11-3 and TRBJ2-7; D gene ambiguous. The CDR3 extends over 13 amino acids. Looked up from germline, CDR1 is SGHNT and CDR2 is YENEEA. V dropped 2 bases and J dropped 4 bases, with 9 bases sitting between them. The CDR3 is CASSLTGPYEQYF. The CDR3, as DNA: TGTGCCAGCAGCTTAACGGGTCCTTACGAGCAGTACTTC.

This clonotype turned up a few times. The chain couples TRBV5-1 to TRBJ1-2; D uncertain. V lost 4 bases to trimming and J lost 2 bases, with 18 bases between them. The germline CDR1 and CDR2 sequences are SGHRS and YFSETQ. The CDR3 runs 16 residues. The CDR3 sequence: CASSPRAASENYGYTF. CDR3 coding DNA: TGCGCCAGCAGCCCACGGGCAGCCTCTGAGAACTATGGCTACACCTTC.

At least ten counts were recorded for this clonotype. At one boundary the junction diverges from the germline segment, which might be a read error. The genes are TRBV7-7 and TRBJ2-1, with 7 bases that match TRBD1. The CDR3 totals 13 residues. Germline-derived CDR1 and CDR2 are SSHAT and FNYEAQ (reference sequence). The CDR3 protein is CASSADRVGEQFF. CDR3 coding DNA: TGTGCTAGCAGCGCCGACAGGGTCGGGGAGCAGTTCTTC.

About this clonotype itself: This could be a read error, since a much larger clone is one nucleotide away. The CDR3: CSSSLTSGGYNEQFF. CDR3 DNA: TGTTCCAGCTCCCTCACTAGCGGGGGGTACAATGAGCAGTTCTTC. The rearrangement links TRBV18 to TRBJ2-1, with 12 bases aligning to TRBD2. There are 15 residues in the CDR3. The germline gives CDR1 KGHSH, CDR2 LQKENI.

This clonotype was counted many times. This chain connects TRBV28 to TRBJ1-5, with D possibly TRBD1 on 6 matching bases. The CDR3 is 18 amino acids. From germline, CDR1 is MDHEN and CDR2 SYDVKM. Trimming took 2 bases from V and 7 from J, leaving 24 bases between them. The CDR3 sequence: CASSLNRVAAVHGQPQHF. CDR3 nucleotides: TGTGCCAGCAGTTTAAACAGGGTGGCGGCAGTACATGGGCAGCCCCAGCATTTT.

The sample holds a few counts of this clonotype. The chain has TRBV5-1 and TRBJ2-1; no clear D. Trimming removed 0 bases at V and 0 bases at J, with 7 bases between. This CDR3 region has 15 residues. Germline V CDR1 and CDR2: SGHRS, YFSETQ. This chain's CDR3 is CASSLDTASYNEQFF. The CDR3 DNA sequence: TGCGCCAGCAGCTTGGATACAGCCTCCTACAATGAGCAGTTCTTC.

In its sample, this clonotype was seen many times. This chain uses TRBV12-3 or TRBV12-4 with TRBJ1-2; 12 bases match TRBD1. The CDR3 runs 16 residues. With V trimmed by 5 bases and J by 4 bases, 8 bases remained unmatched. The CDR3 protein is CASSPHPGQGAYGYTF. As DNA, the CDR3 is TGTGCCAGCAGTCCCCACCCGGGACAGGGGGCCTATGGCTACACCTTC.

This clonotype has just a few counts. The gene calls are TRBV20-1 and TRBJ1-1, with D possibly matching TRBD1 (6 bases). The CDR3 is made up of 12 amino acids. Between the trimmed V and J ends, which lost 6 bases and 10 bases, there was a span of 18 bases. Germline loops: CDR1 DFQATT, CDR2 SNEGSKA (reference sequence). CDR3 in amino acids: CSAVEGGLAAFF. Written as DNA, the CDR3 is TGCAGTGCCGTCGAGGGGGGATTAGCAGCTTTCTTT.

This clonotype showed up many times. The V call is TRBV5-4, the J call TRBJ2-5, with 9 bases identical to TRBD2. Trimming removed 1 base from V and 1 base from J; junction bases left unmatched: 8. The CDR3 totals 17 residues. The germline V gene encodes CDR1 SGHNT and CDR2 YYREEE (reference sequence). Written as DNA, the CDR3 is TGTGCCAGCAGCTTGAGGTCGGTAGCGGGGGCCCAAGAGACCCAGTACTTC. The encoded protein is CASSLRSVAGAQETQYF.

This clonotype has ten or more counts. The rearrangement links TRBV5-1 to TRBJ1-4, with TRBD1 matching over 7 bases. There are 16 residues in the CDR3. J lost 5 bases, V lost 4 bases, and 11 bases had no gene match. Per germline, CDR1 SGHRS and CDR2 YFSETQ. The CDR3 loop is CASSLPSGTVNEKLFF. In DNA, the CDR3 is TGCGCCAGCAGCCTGCCGTCCGGGACAGTAAATGAAAAACTGTTTTTT.

This clonotype was picked up many times. This sequence joins TRBV28 and TRBJ1-4; D is unclear. The CDR3 spans 12 residues. The germline CDR1 and CDR2 sequences are MDHEN and SYDVKM. V dropped 2 bases and J dropped 11 bases, with 9 bases sitting between them. The CDR3 coding sequence is TGTGCCAGCAGTTTAACACCTTCTAAACTGTTTTTT. It encodes CASSLTPSKLFF.

The chain uses TRBV12-3 or TRBV12-4 and TRBJ2-1; 9 bases map to TRBD2. CDR3 size: 16 residues. J lost 7 bases, V lost 4 bases, and 11 bases had no gene match. The CDR3 nucleotides read TGTGCCAGCAGTTCAACCGTGAGCGGGGGGAGAAATGAGCAGTTCTTC. It specifies CASSSTVSGGRNEQFF.

V gene TRBV6-2 or TRBV6-3 combines with J gene TRBJ1-4; D is unresolved. The CDR3 has 15 residues. Trimming took 6 bases from V and 8 from J, leaving 19 bases between them. Germline CDR1 is MNHEY and CDR2 is SVGEGT. The CDR3 sequence: CASSPGRFRGEKLFF. CDR3 DNA: TGTGCCAGCAGCCCCGGGAGATTTCGCGGCGAAAAACTGTTTTTT.

The table lists this clonotype with a few counts. The chain links TRBV10-2 to TRBJ1-5; 7 nucleotides match TRBD1. This CDR3 has 14 residues. J was trimmed by 6 bases and V by 4 bases; bases with no gene match: 6. Germline assignment: CDR1 WSHSY and CDR2 SAAADI. In DNA, the CDR3 is TGCGCCAGCAGTGGAGGGGGCCTGGGTCAGCCCCAGCATTTT. Translating gives CASSGGGLGQPQHF.

This clonotype has only a few counts. The genes are TRBV20-1 and TRBJ2-5; TRBD2 is a possible D gene (5 bases). The V and J ends lost 5 bases and 7 bases respectively, with 11 bases between them. CDR3 length equals 11 residues. Germline CDR1 reads DFQATT; CDR2 reads SNEGSKA (reference sequence). CDR3 in DNA: TGCAGTGCTCTGATCCGGGGGACCCAGTACTTC. Amino acid sequence: CSALIRGTQYF.

Notes on this clonotype: This could be a read error, since a much larger clone is one nucleotide away. This chain joins TRBV6-1 and TRBJ1-5; D remains unclear. CDR3 length: 13 amino acids. Deletions cut 11 bases from V and 4 bases from J, with 15 bases between. The germline V gene has CDR1 MNHNS and CDR2 SASEGT. The CDR3 nucleotides are TGTGCCGGCCAAATGGGGATGAATCAGCCCCAGCATTTT. It translates to CAGQMGMNQPQHF.

In the case of this clonotype: A much larger clone lies one base from this, so it may be a read error. The gene calls are TRBV10-3 and TRBJ1-6; D may be TRBD1 (5 bases). This CDR3 has 14 residues. Per the germline V gene, CDR1 is ENHRY and CDR2 is SYGVKD. Between the trimmed V and J ends, which lost 6 bases and 5 bases, there was a span of 11 bases. The CDR3 sequence is CAISRDPNNSPLHF. The CDR3 DNA follows: TGTGCCATCAGCAGGGATCCCAATAATTCACCCCTCCACTTT.

This clonotype was recorded a few times. The chain couples TRBV30 to TRBJ1-6; maybe TRBD1 (6 bases). CDR1 and CDR2 (germline): GTSNPN, SVGIG (reference sequence). V was clipped by 4 bases and J by 7 bases, with 14 bases between them. The CDR3 totals 14 residues. The DNA for the CDR3 is TGTGCCTGGAAACAGGGCTTACCGAATTCACCCCTCCACTTT. It encodes CAWKQGLPNSPLHF.

This clonotype appeared a few times. The gene calls are TRBV6-5 and TRBJ1-6, with 9 bases identical to TRBD1. V trimming: 0 bases; J trimming: 7 bases; junction bases outside the gene matches: 4. CDR1 and CDR2 (germline): MNHEY, SVGAGI. The CDR3 runs 16 residues. Written as DNA, the CDR3 is TGTGCCAGCAGTTACTCGGATGGGACAGGGAATTCACCCCTCCACTTT. The encoded protein is CASSYSDGTGNSPLHF.

This clonotype was seen repeatedly, ten times or more. J is TRBJ2-3 and V is TRBV20-1, with D maybe TRBD2 (5 bases). Germline CDR1 is DFQATT and CDR2 is SNEGSKA (reference sequence). Deletions cut 6 bases from V and 5 bases from J, with 15 bases between. This CDR3 has 13 residues. The DNA of the CDR3 is TGCAGTGCATTAGCGTTCCTTGGAGATACGCAGTATTTT. This encodes CSALAFLGDTQYF.